The clone carrying this T cell receptor beta chain was recorded a few times. Trimming stripped 2 bases from V and 0 bases from J, with 11 bases between. The CDR3 is 16 residues long. Germline CDR1 MNHNS, CDR2 SASEGT. This specimen belongs to a study of T cell repertoires in cytomegalovirus infection. TCRdb recomputed calls from the reads with MiXCR, one row per CDR3 protein. Of around 260,000 distinct CDR3 sequences listed, more than 20% are singletons. Input material: PBMCs. The clonotype originates from a human donor in good health (CMV status not recorded). Some clones in this sample may be carry-over from other donors' samples. V gene TRBV6-1 combines with J gene TRBJ1-5; weak D call: TRBD1 (6 bases). The CDR3 bases are TGTGCCAGCAGTGAAAGGGGGGCGCTTAGCAATCAGCCCCAGCATTTT. This translates into CASSERGALSNQPQHF.